These 11 T cell receptor beta chains came from one sample sequenced in a study of T cell responses to AZD1222 COVID-19 vaccine. This table comes from immunoSEQ multiplex PCR, and its TCRdb copy is limited to in-frame clones, with some not included. The sample holds some 120,000 clones, approximately 85% seen once. The material sequenced was peripheral blood, taken on day 0 of AZD1222 vaccination. The receptor source for this set is an adult in good health.

The CDR3 is CASRTGTGPLIEAFF. CDR3 DNA: TGCGCCAGCAGAACCGGGACAGGGCCCCTAATTGAAGCTTTCTTT. The genes are TRBV5-1 and TRBJ1-1, with TRBD1 matching 9 bases. Per the germline V gene, CDR1 is SGHRS and CDR2 is YFSETQ. There are 15 residues in the CDR3. The ends lost 5 bases at V and 7 bases at J; junction bases unmatched: 12.

This clone was found once. The chain is built from TRBV9 and TRBJ2-7, with 9 bases that match TRBD1. CDR3 length equals 14 residues. J lost 3 bases, V lost 6 bases, and 7 bases had no gene match. The germline gives CDR1 SGDLS, CDR2 YYNGEE. Written as DNA, the CDR3 is TGTGCCAGCACTCCGACAGGGGGGAGCTACGAGCAGTACTTC. Protein product: CASTPTGGSYEQYF. The complete variable domain, with remaining parts taken from reference TRBV9 and TRBJ2-7, reads DSGVTQTPKHLITATGQRVTLRCSPRSGDLSVYWYQQSLDQGLQFLIQYYNGEERAKGNILERFSAQQFPDLHSELNLSSLELGDSALYFCASTPTGGSYEQYFGPGTRLTVT.

The chain combines TRBV7-9 with TRBJ2-3; tentatively, D is TRBD1 or TRBD2 (5 bases each). V dropped 5 bases and J dropped 7 bases, with 10 bases sitting between them. CDR1 and CDR2 (germline): SEHNR, FQNEAQ (reference sequence). The CDR3 sequence is 12 residues long. CDR3 in amino acids: CASSGASYTQYF. The DNA for the CDR3 is TGTGCCAGCAGCGGGGCTAGCTATACGCAGTATTTT. Based on the CDR3 plus reference TRBV7-9 and TRBJ2-3, the full variable domain is DTGVSQNPRHKITKRGQNVTFRCDPISEHNRLYWYRQTLGQGPEFLTYFQNEAQLEKSRLLSDRFSAERPKGSFSTLEIQRTEQGDSAMYLCASSGASYTQYFGPGTRLTVL.

J is TRBJ1-2 and V is TRBV7-9; TRBD1 matches at 7 bases. The CDR3 spans 15 residues. Germline trimming cut 1 base from V and 2 bases from J; bases unmatched to any gene: 4. Germline V CDR1 and CDR2: SEHNR, FQNEAQ (reference sequence). Here the CDR3 DNA reads TGTGCCAGCAGCTTAGTCCCGGACAGGAACTATGGCTACACCTTC. This sequence encodes CASSLVPDRNYGYTF.

This chain uses TRBV29-1 with TRBJ1-2; 7 bases map to TRBD1. Germline V lookup: CDR1 SQVTM, CDR2 ANQGSEA. The CDR3 consists of 12 residues. The J segment lost 6 bases and the V segment lost 6 bases, leaving 7 bases of the junction unmatched. The CDR3 region has the DNA TGCAGCGTCCGCGACAGGGAGAATGGCTACACCTTC. Translated, it gives CSVRDRENGYTF.

CDR3 residues: CASGYSGNTIYF. The CDR3 nucleotides read TGTGCCAGCGGATACTCCGGAAACACCATATATTTT. The chain couples TRBV6-5 to TRBJ1-3; the D is unclear. CDR1 is MNHEY and CDR2 is SVGAGI in the germline V gene. This CDR3 spans 12 amino acids. Trimming left V 8 bases short and J 4 bases short, with 9 bases between.

There are a few counts of this clone. This rearrangement joins TRBV4-3 to TRBJ2-3; TRBD1 or TRBD2 may be the D gene (5 bases each). The CDR3 runs to 14 residues. The V gene lost 4 bases and the J gene lost 7 bases, with 15 bases spanning the gap. Germline CDR1 LGHNA, CDR2 YSLEER. Here the CDR3 reads CASSRIVGPYTQYF. The CDR3 DNA reads TGCGCCAGCAGCCGAATCGTGGGACCTTATACGCAGTATTTT.

The chain carries TRBV27 and TRBJ1-1; D possibly corresponds to TRBD1 (5 bases). The CDR3 length is 16 residues. Germline V gene lookup returns CDR1 MNHEY and CDR2 SMNVEV (reference sequence). V gave up 8 bases and J gave up 4 bases, with 23 bases separating them. CDR3 in amino acids: CASLRGFQDEGTEAFF. CDR3 sequence (DNA): TGTGCCAGCCTCCGGGGGTTCCAAGATGAAGGCACTGAAGCTTTCTTT.

This clone was observed a single time. This sequence joins TRBV19 and TRBJ2-3; D remains unclear. Per the germline V gene, CDR1 is LNHDA and CDR2 is SQIVND (reference sequence). CDR3 length: 13 residues. V shed 4 bases and J shed 0 bases, with 5 bases lying between them. CDR3 region: CASSKTSTDTQYF. In DNA, the CDR3 is TGTGCCAGTAGTAAGACTAGCACAGATACGCAGTATTTT.

J is TRBJ2-5 and V is TRBV29-1; 8 positions match TRBD2. After removal of 7 bases from V and 5 bases from J, the junction contained 9 bases not matched to a gene. The CDR3 has 13 residues. Germline CDR1 and CDR2: SQVTM and ANQGSEA. Here the CDR3 DNA reads TGCAGCGCCTTCGGGGGGGCCAGGGAGACCCAGTACTTC. It translates to CSAFGGARETQYF.

The chain employs TRBV12-1 and TRBJ2-1; the table gives TRBD2 as D, unverified against the DNA. TRBV12-1 is classified as a pseudogene. CDR3 length equals 15 residues. CDR3 in amino acids: CASSHDSLRPNEQFF. The CDR3 DNA reads as TGTGCCAGCAGCCATGACTCCCTCCGGCCCAATGAGCAGTTCTTC.